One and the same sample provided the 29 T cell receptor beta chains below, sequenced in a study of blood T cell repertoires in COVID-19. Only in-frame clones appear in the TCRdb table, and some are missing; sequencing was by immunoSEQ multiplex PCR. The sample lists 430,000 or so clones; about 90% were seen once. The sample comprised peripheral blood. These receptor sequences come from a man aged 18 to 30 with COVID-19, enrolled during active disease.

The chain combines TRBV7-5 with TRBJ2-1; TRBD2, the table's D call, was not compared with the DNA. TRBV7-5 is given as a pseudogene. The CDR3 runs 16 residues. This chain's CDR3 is CVRSLAPSGKGSEQFF. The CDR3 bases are TGTGTCAGAAGCTTAGCCCCTAGCGGGAAAGGTAGTGAGCAGTTCTTC.

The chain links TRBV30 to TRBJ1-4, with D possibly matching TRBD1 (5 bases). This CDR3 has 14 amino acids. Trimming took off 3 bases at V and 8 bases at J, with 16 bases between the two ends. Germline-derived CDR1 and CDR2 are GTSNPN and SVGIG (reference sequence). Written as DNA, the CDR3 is TGTGCCTGGAGAAGCAGGGTGGTCGGCGAAAAACTGTTTTTT. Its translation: CAWRSRVVGEKLFF.

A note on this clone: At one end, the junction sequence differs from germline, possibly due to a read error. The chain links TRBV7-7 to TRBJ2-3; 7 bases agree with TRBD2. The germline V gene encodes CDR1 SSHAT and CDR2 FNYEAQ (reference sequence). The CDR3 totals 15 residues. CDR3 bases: TGTGCTAGCAGCTTAGGTCTAGCGGAGACAGATACGCAGTATTTT. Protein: CASSLGLAETDTQYF.

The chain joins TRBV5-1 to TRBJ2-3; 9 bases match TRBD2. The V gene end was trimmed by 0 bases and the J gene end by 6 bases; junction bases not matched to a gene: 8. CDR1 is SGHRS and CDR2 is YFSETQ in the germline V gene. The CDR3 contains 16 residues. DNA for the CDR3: TGCGCCAGCAGCTTGGAAACTAGCGGGTTTGGGGATACGCAGTATTTT. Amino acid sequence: CASSLETSGFGDTQYF.

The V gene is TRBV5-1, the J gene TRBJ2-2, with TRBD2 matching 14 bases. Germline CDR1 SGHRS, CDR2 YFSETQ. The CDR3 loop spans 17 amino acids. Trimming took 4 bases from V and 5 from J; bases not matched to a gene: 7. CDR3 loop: CASSGGTSGRLTGELFF. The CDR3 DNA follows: TGCGCCAGCAGCGGCGGGACTAGCGGGAGATTAACCGGGGAGCTGTTTTTT.

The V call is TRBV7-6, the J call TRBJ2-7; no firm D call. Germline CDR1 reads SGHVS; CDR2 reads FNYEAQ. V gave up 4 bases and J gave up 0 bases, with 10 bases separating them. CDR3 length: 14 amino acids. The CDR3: CASSSIGSSYEQYF. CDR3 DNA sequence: TGTGCCAGCAGCTCGATTGGCAGCTCCTACGAGCAGTACTTC.

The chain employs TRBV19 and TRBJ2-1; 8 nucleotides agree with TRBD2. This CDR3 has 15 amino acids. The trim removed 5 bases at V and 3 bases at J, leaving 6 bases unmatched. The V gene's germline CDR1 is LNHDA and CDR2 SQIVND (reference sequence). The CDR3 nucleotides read TGTGCCAGTAGTTGGCTAGCGGGTATCTACAATGAGCAGTTCTTC. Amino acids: CASSWLAGIYNEQFF. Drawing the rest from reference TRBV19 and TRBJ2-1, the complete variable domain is DGGITQSPKYLFRKEGQNVTLSCEQNLNHDAMYWYRQDPGQGLRLIYYSQIVNDFQKGDIAEGYSVSREKKESFPLTVTSAQKNPTAFYLCASSWLAGIYNEQFFGPGTRLTVL.

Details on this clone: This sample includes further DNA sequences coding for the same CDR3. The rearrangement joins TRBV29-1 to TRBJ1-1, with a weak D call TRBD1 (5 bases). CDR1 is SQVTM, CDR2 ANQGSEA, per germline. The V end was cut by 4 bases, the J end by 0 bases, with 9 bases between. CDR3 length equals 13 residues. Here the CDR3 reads CSVGQLMNTEAFF. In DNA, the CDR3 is TGCAGCGTTGGACAGCTAATGAACACTGAAGCTTTCTTT. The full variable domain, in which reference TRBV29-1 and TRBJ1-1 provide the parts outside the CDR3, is SAVISQKPSRDICQRGTSLTIQCQVDSQVTMMFWYRQQPGQSLTLIATANQGSEATYESGFVIDKFPISRPNLTFSTLTVSNMSPEDSSIYLCSVGQLMNTEAFFGQGTRLTVV.

The CDR3 DNA sequence: TGCAGCGTTGAAGATCACGGGGGGGGCTTCTACAATGAGCAGTTCTTC. It encodes CSVEDHGGGFYNEQFF. The gene calls are TRBV29-1 and TRBJ2-1; 8 bases are a match to TRBD2. CDR1 is SQVTM and CDR2 is ANQGSEA in the germline V gene. The CDR3 has 16 amino acids. J was trimmed by 3 bases and V by 0 bases; bases with no gene match: 7.

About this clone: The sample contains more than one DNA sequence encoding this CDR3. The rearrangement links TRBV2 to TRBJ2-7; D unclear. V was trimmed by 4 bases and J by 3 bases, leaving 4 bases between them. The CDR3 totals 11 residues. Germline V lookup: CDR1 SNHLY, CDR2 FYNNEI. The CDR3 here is CASSGGYEQYF. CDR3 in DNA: TGTGCCAGCAGTGGCGGCTACGAGCAGTACTTC.

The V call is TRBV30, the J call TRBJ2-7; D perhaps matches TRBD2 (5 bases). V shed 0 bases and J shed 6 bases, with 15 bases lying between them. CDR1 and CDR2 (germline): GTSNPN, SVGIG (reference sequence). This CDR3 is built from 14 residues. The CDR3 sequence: CAWSVRGHRGEQYF. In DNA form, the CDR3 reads TGTGCCTGGAGTGTACGAGGCCACCGGGGCGAGCAGTACTTC.

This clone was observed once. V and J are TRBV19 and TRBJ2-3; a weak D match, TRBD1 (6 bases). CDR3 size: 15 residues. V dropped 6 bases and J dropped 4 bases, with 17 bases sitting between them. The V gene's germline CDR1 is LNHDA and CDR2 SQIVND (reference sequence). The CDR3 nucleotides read TGTGCCAGTAGATTTACAGGGAAGGGTGCAGATACGCAGTATTTT. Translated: CASRFTGKGADTQYF.

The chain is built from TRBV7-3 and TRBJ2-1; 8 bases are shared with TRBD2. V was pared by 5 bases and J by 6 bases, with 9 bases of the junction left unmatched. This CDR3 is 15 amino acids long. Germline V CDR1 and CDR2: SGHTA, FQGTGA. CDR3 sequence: CASSQTGTRVNEQFF. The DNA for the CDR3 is TGTGCCAGCAGCCAAACCGGGACTAGGGTCAATGAGCAGTTCTTC. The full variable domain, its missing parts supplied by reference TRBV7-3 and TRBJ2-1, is GAGVSQTPSNKVTEKGKYVELRCDPISGHTALYWYRQSLGQGPEFLIYFQGTGAADDSGLPNDRFFAVRPEGSVSTLKIQRTERGDSAVYLCASSQTGTRVNEQFFGPGTRLTVL.

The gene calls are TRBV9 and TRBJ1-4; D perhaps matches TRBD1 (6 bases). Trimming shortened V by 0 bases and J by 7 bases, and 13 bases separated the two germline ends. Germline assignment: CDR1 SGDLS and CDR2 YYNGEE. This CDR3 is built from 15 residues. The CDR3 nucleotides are TGTGCCAGCAGCGTAGGCGGGGGGCAGGGTGAAAAACTGTTTTTT. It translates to CASSVGGGQGEKLFF.

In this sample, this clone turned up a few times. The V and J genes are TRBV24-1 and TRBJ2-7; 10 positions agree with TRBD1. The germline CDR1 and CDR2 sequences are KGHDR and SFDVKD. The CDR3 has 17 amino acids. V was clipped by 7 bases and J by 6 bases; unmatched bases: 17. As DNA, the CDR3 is TGTGCCACCAGGAAGACCGGGACAGGGGTAACCCTCTCCGAGCAGTACTTC. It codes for CATRKTGTGVTLSEQYF.

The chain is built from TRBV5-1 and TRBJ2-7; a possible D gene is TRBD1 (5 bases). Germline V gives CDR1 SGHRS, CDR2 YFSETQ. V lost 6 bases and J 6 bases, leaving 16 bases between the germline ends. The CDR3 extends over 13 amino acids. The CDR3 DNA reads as TGCGCCAGCACCACCGATGGAAGGGGCGAGCAGTACTTC. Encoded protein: CASTTDGRGEQYF. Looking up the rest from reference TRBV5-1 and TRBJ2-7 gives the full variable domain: KAGVTQTPRYLIKTRGQQVTLSCSPISGHRSVSWYQQTPGQGLQFLFEYFSETQRNKGNFPGRFSGRQFSNSRSEMNVSTLELGDSALYLCASTTDGRGEQYFGPGTRLTVT.

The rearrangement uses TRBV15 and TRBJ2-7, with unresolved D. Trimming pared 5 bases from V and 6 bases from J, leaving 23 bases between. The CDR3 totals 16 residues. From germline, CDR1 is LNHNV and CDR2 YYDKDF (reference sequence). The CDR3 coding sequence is TGTGCCACCAGCTCCGAGAGGTTCGCTCGTGGATCCGAGCAGTACTTC. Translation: CATSSERFARGSEQYF.

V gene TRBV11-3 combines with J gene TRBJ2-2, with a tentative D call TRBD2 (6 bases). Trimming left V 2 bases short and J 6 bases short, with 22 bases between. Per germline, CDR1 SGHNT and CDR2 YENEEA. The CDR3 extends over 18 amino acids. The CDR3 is CASSLWESAGTKAGELFF. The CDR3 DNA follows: TGTGCCAGCAGCTTATGGGAATCTGCGGGAACTAAGGCCGGGGAGCTGTTTTTT.

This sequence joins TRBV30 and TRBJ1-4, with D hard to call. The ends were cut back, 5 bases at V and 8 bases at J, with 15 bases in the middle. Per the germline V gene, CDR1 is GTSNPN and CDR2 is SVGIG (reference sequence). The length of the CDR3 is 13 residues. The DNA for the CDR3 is TGTGCCTGGGGGTCGGGAGTTGGCGAAAAACTGTTTTTT. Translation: CAWGSGVGEKLFF.

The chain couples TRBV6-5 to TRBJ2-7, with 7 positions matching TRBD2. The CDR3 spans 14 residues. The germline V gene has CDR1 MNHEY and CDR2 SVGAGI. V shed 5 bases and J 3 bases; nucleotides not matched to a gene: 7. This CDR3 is CASSRSGAHYEQYF. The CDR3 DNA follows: TGTGCCAGCAGTCGAAGCGGGGCCCACTACGAGCAGTACTTC.

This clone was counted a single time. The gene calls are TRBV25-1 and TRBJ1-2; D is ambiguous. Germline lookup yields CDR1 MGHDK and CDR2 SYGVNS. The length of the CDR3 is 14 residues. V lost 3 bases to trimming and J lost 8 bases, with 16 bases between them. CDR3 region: CASSERIYSQGYTF. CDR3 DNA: TGTGCCAGCAGTGAGCGAATATACAGTCAAGGCTACACCTTC.

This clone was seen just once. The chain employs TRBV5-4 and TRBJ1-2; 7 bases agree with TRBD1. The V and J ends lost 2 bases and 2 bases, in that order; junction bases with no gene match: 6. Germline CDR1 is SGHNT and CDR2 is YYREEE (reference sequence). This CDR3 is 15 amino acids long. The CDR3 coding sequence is TGTGCCAGCAGCTTCCGGGCAGGGGGAAACTATGGCTACACCTTC. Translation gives CASSFRAGGNYGYTF.

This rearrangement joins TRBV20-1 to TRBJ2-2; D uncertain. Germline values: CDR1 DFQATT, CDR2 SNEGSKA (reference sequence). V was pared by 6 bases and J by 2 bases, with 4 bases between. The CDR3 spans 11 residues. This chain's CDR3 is CSAYNTGELFF. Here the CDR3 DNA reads TGCAGTGCCTACAACACCGGGGAGCTGTTTTTT.

The CDR3 sequence is CASSLTRANQPQHF. In DNA, the CDR3 is TGTGCCAGCAGCTTAACTAGGGCTAATCAGCCCCAGCATTTT. The chain uses TRBV7-2 and TRBJ1-5, with D uncertain. CDR3 length: 14 amino acids. Germline CDR1 SGHTA, CDR2 FQGNSA. The V gene lost 2 bases and the J gene lost 4 bases, with 9 bases spanning the gap.

The CDR3 nucleotides are TGTGCCAGCAGTTTACAGGGGGTTCCCTACGAGCAGTACTTC. The encoded protein is CASSLQGVPYEQYF. The gene calls are TRBV6-5 and TRBJ2-7; 8 positions agree with TRBD1. The J segment lost 2 bases and the V segment lost 4 bases, leaving 4 bases of the junction unmatched. The CDR3 sequence is 14 residues long. Germline assignment: CDR1 MNHEY and CDR2 SVGAGI.

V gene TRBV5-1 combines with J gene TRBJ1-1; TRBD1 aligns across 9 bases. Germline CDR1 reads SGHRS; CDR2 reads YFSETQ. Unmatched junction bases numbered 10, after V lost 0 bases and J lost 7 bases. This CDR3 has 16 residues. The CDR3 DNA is TGCGCCAGCAGCTTGGAAGGACAGGGGAAGGGAAATGAAGCTTTCTTT. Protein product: CASSLEGQGKGNEAFF.

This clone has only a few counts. CDR3 loop: CASSQGSYNEQFF. CDR3 DNA sequence: TGTGCCAGCTCTCAGGGCTCCTACAATGAGCAGTTCTTC. The chain joins TRBV7-9 to TRBJ2-1; D is possibly TRBD1 (5 bases). There are 13 residues in the CDR3. V lost 8 bases and J 0 bases, leaving 8 bases between the germline ends. Per germline, CDR1 SEHNR and CDR2 FQNEAQ (reference sequence).

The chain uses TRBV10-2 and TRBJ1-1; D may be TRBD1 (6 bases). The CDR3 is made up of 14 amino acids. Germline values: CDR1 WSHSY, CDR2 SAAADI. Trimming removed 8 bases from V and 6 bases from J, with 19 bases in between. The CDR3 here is CASWNFTGKSEAFF. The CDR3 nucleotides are TGCGCCAGCTGGAATTTCACAGGGAAGTCTGAAGCTTTCTTT.

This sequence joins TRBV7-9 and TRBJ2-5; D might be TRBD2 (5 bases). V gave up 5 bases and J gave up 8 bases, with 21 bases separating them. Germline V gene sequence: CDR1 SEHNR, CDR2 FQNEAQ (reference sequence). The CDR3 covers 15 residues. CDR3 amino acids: CASSLLGLGLNTQYF. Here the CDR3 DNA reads TGTGCCAGCAGCCTTCTCGGACTCGGGCTGAATACCCAGTACTTC. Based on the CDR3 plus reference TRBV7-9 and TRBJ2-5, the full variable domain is DTGVSQNPRHKITKRGQNVTFRCDPISEHNRLYWYRQTLGQGPEFLTYFQNEAQLEKSRLLSDRFSAERPKGSFSTLEIQRTEQGDSAMYLCASSLLGLGLNTQYFGPGTRLLVL.